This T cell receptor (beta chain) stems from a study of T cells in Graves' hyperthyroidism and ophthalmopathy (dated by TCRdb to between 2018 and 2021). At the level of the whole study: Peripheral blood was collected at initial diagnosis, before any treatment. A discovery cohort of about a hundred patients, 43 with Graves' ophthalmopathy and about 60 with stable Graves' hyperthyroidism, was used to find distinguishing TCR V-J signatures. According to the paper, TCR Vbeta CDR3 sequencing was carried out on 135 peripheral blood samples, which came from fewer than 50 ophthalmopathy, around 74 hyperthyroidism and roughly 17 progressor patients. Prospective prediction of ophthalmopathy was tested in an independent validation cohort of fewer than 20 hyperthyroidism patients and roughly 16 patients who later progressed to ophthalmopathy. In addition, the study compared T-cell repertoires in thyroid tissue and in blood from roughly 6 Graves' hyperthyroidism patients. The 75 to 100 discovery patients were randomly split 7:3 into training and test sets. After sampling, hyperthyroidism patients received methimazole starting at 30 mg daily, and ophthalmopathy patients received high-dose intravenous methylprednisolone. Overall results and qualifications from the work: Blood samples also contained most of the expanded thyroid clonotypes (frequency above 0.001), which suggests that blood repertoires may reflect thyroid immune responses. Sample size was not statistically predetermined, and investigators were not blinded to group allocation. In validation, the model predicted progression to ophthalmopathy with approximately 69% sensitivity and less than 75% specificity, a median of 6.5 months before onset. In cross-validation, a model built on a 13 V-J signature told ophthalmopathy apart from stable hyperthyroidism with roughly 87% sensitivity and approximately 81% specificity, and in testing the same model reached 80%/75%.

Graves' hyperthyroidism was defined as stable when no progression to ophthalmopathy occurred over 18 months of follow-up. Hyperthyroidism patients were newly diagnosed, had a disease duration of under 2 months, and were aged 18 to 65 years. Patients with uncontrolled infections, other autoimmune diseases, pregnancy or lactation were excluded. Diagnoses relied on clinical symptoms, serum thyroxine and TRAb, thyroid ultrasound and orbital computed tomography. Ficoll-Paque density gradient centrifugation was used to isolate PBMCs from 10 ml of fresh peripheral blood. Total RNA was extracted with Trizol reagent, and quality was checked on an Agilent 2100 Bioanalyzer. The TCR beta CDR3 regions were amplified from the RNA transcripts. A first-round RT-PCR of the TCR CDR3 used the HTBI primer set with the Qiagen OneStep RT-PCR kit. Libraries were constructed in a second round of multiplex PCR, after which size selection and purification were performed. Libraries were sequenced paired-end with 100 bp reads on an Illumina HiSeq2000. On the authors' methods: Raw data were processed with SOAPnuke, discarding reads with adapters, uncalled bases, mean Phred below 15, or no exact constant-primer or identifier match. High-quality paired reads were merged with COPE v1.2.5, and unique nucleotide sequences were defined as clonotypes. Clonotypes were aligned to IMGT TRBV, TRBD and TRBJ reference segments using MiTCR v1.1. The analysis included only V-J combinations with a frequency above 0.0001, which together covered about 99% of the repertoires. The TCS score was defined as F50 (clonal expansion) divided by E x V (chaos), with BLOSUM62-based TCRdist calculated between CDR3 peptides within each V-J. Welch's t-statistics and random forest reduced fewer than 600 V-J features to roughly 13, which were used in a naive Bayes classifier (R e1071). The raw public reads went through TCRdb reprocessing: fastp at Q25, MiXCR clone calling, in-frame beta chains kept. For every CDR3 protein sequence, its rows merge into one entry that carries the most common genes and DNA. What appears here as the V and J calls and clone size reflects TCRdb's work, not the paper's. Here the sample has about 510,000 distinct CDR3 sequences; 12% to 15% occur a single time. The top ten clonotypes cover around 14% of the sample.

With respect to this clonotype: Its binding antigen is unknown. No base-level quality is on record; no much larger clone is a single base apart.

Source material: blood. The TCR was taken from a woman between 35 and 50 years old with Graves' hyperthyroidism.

The DNA sequence reads TGTGCCAGCAGCCAAGAGCTAGGGTGGTCCACCGGGGAGCTGTTTTTT. Protein translation: CASSQELGWSTGELFF. The chain was built from TRBV14 and TRBJ2-2; no D gene call is confident. The CDR3 starts with the cysteine, ends with the phenylalanine, and has 16 residues. The retained sequence is limited to the CDR3, 48 bases, with the frame set at the first base. Trimming removed 0 bases from V and 4 bases from J, leaving 12 bases between the germline ends. The germline V gene yields SGHDN for CDR1 and FVKESK for CDR2.